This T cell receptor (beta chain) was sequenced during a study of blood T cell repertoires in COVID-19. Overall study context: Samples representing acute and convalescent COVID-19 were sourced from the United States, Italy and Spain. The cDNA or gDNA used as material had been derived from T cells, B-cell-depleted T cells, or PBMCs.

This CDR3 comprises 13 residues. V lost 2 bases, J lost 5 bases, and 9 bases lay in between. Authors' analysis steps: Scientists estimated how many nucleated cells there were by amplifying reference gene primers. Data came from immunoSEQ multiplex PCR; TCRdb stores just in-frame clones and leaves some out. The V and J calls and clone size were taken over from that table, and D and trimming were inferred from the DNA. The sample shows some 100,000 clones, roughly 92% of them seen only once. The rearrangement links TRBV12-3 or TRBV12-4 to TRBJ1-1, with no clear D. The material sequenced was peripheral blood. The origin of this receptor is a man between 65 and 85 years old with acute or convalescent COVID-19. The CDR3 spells CASSLMRGTEAFF. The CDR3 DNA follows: TGTGCCAGCAGTTTAATGCGGGGAACTGAAGCTTTCTTT.